These T cell receptor beta chains were read from a single sample in a study of CD8 T cells in ankylosing spondylitis. TCRdb re-analysed the 5' RACE reads in MiXCR, keeping a single row per CDR3 protein. The sample holds under 850,000 distinct CDR3 sequences, around 17% seen once. The specimen was blood, either unsorted or a sorted T cell fraction (not recorded which). The receptors come from a male donor with ankylosing spondylitis. CDR3s include the opening cysteine and the closing phenylalanine or tryptophan. The D gene is left open where the match is weak. The size entry is marked missing in some rows and otherwise reads once, few, many or a size class.

TRBV7-9	-	few	TRBJ2-1	14	CAARGGGASGEQFF	TGTGCCGCGAGGGGAGGCGGCGCGTCTGGCGAGCAGTTCTTC
TRBV7-8	-	few	TRBJ1-5	15	CASSRTDNSNQPQHF	TGTGCCAGCAGCCGGACAGATAATAGCAATCAGCCCCAGCATTTT
TRBV6-2/TRBV6-3	TRBD1	few	TRBJ1-5	16	CASSYSTGDSNQPQHF	TGTGCCAGCAGTTACTCGACAGGGGATAGCAATCAGCCCCAGCATTTT
TRBV12-3/TRBV12-4	TRBD2	-	TRBJ2-7	13	CASSGGGYYEQYF	TGTGCCAGCAGTGGGGGGGGTTACTACGAGCAGTACTTC
TRBV7-9	-	-	TRBJ1-1	14	CASSLEGGPTEAFF	TGTGCCAGCAGTCTAGAGGGGGGGCCCACTGAAGCTTTCTTT
TRBV12-3/TRBV12-4	-	few	TRBJ2-1	15	CASSTGLHPANEQFF	TGTGCCAGCAGCACGGGACTTCACCCCGCCAATGAGCAGTTCTTC
TRBV7-3	-	few	TRBJ2-6	16	CASSLNPSSGANVLTF	TGTGCCAGCAGCTTAAACCCATCCTCTGGGGCCAACGTCCTGACTTTC
TRBV6-5	TRBD1	few	TRBJ1-1	15	CASSSPGQRNTEAFF	TGTGCCAGCAGTTCCCCGGGACAGAGGAACACTGAAGCTTTCTTT
TRBV15	-	-	TRBJ2-2	15	CATSIRQTNTGELFF	TGTGCCACCAGCATAAGACAGACGAACACCGGGGAGCTGTTTTTT
TRBV28	-	-	TRBJ1-6	16	CASRTGSRSYNSPLHF	TGTGCCAGCAGAACAGGGAGTAGGTCCTATAATTCACCCCTCCACTTT
TRBV7-9	-	few	TRBJ2-5	12	CASSSPLQTQYF	TGTGCCAGCAGCTCCCCCCTGCAGACCCAGTACTTC
TRBV7-2	-	-	TRBJ1-5	15	CASSLAGTFNQPQHF	TGTGCCAGCAGCTTAGCCGGGACATTTAATCAGCCCCAGCATTTT
TRBV20-1	-	many	TRBJ1-4	14	CSARLGGRDRKLFF	TGCAGTGCTAGGTTGGGGGGGCGCGATCGAAAACTGTTTTTT
TRBV7-9	-	-	TRBJ1-3	16	CASSYVPDLWRNTIYF	TGTGCCAGCAGCTACGTACCAGATCTCTGGAGAAACACCATATATTTT
TRBV27	TRBD1	-	TRBJ2-7	14	CASSLKTGSYEQYF	TGTGCCAGCAGTTTGAAGACAGGGTCCTACGAGCAGTACTTC
TRBV7-9	-	few	TRBJ1-2	14	CASSPQAGVYGYTF	TGTGCCAGCAGCCCACAGGCTGGGGTATATGGCTACACCTTC
TRBV13	-	few	TRBJ2-7	16	CASSLYRDALSYEQYF	TGTGCCAGCAGCTTATACCGGGATGCTCTCTCCTACGAGCAGTACTTC
TRBV7-2	-	few	TRBJ1-6	13	CASSLVVGSPLHF	TGTGCCAGCAGCTTAGTTGTAGGTTCACCCCTCCACTTT
TRBV12-3/TRBV12-4	TRBD1	-	TRBJ2-2	15	CASSVMQGVTGELFF	TGTGCCAGCAGCGTCATGCAGGGGGTGACCGGGGAGCTGTTTTTT
TRBV10-3	-	few	TRBJ2-1	18	CAISEGSGVDSTYNEQFF	TGTGCCATCAGTGAGGGGTCTGGGGTGGACTCGACCTACAATGAGCAGTTCTTC
TRBV7-2	TRBD1	many	TRBJ2-3	14	CASGAGTGTDTQYF	TGTGCCAGTGGAGCGGGGACAGGGACAGATACGCAGTATTTT
TRBV12-3/TRBV12-4	TRBD2	-	TRBJ2-2	21	CASSFEGLAGEFFYDTGELFF	TGTGCCAGCAGTTTTGAAGGGCTAGCGGGAGAGTTTTTCTATGACACCGGGGAGCTGTTTTTT
TRBV6-1	TRBD2	-	TRBJ2-6	19	CASSEERGGFRSGANVLTF	TGTGCCAGCAGTGAAGAGCGGGGGGGGTTCCGCTCTGGGGCCAACGTCCTGACTTTC
TRBV4-1	-	-	TRBJ2-1	16	CASSQDSSGHFDEQFF	TGCGCCAGCAGCCAAGATAGTTCGGGACACTTCGATGAGCAGTTCTTC
TRBV19	TRBD1	few	TRBJ1-2	15	CASRTWTGGNYGYTF	TGTGCCAGTAGAACGTGGACAGGGGGTAACTATGGCTACACCTTC
TRBV2	TRBD1	few	TRBJ1-5	15	CASSPFPRGKQPQHF	TGTGCCAGCAGTCCTTTCCCCAGGGGGAAGCAGCCCCAGCATTTT
TRBV5-1	-	many	TRBJ1-1	13	CASSLRSDTEAFF	TGCGCCAGCAGCCTAAGGTCGGACACTGAAGCTTTCTTT
TRBV4-1	-	-	TRBJ1-1	17	CASSQALGALGDTEAFF	TGCGCCAGCAGCCAAGCTTTAGGGGCTTTAGGGGACACTGAAGCTTTCTTT
TRBV12-3/TRBV12-4	TRBD1	few	TRBJ1-1	15	CASSLPGTGVTEAFF	TGTGCCAGCAGTCTACCCGGGACAGGGGTGACTGAAGCTTTCTTT
TRBV20-1	TRBD1	-	TRBJ1-5	14	CSARKAQGAQPQHF	TGCAGTGCTAGAAAGGCCCAGGGGGCTCAGCCCCAGCATTTT
TRBV12-3/TRBV12-4	TRBD2	-	TRBJ2-3	14	CASSLSGNPDTQYF	TGTGCCAGCAGTTTAAGCGGGAACCCAGATACGCAGTATTTT
TRBV7-6	TRBD2	few	TRBJ2-7	14	CASSTPGLEDEQYF	TGTGCCAGCAGCACACCGGGACTAGAGGACGAGCAGTACTTC